This entry lists 30 T cell receptor beta chains sequenced from one sample in a study of metastatic and nonmetastatic thyroid tumors. TCRdb re-analyzed the PCR reads through MiXCR. The table lists tens of thousands of clones, roughly a sixth of them singletons. Among the patients, none had received any treatment before thyroid surgery. Sequencing input: blood. The receptors stem from a female donor with papillary thyroid cancer or a benign thyroid nodule (not recorded which). Some clones in this sample may be carry-over from other donors' samples.

A few counts support this clone. A much bigger clone sits one base away, suggesting this may be a read error. The chain recombines TRBV4-2 with TRBJ2-1; TRBD2 might be the D (5 bases). There are 17 residues in the CDR3. Germline V lookup: CDR1 LGHNA, CDR2 YNFKEQ. The CDR3 DNA reads TGTGCCAGCAGCCAAGATAGGAGGAGTCGTGCCTACATTGAGCAGTTCTTC. Translation: CASSQDRRSRAYIEQFF.

This clone came up many times. This chain connects TRBV5-4 to TRBJ2-7; tentatively, D is TRBD2 (5 bases). The V and J ends lost 0 bases and 4 bases respectively, with 8 bases between them. There are 13 residues in the CDR3. Germline V gene sequence: CDR1 SGHNT, CDR2 YYREEE (reference sequence). The CDR3 reads CASSLAEGYEQYF. The CDR3 region has the DNA TGTGCCAGCAGCTTGGCCGAGGGATACGAGCAGTACTTC.

This clone has only a few counts. The chain joins TRBV7-9 to TRBJ2-7; TRBD1 or TRBD2 may be the D gene (6 bases each). CDR1 is SEHNR and CDR2 is FQNEAQ in the germline V gene (reference sequence). The germline V and J ends were trimmed by 10 bases and 5 bases, with 15 bases remaining between them. This CDR3 has 12 residues. CDR3 sequence reads: CAIYLRGDEQYF. CDR3 DNA sequence: TGTGCCATATACCTAAGGGGGGACGAGCAGTACTTC.

This clone was picked up many times. CDR3 sequence reads: CASSLSASGDTQYF. CDR3 DNA sequence: TGTGCCAGCAGTTTATCGGCCTCAGGGGATACGCAGTATTTT. The chain combines TRBV27 with TRBJ2-3, with D perhaps TRBD1 (5 bases). Trimming left V 0 bases short and J 6 bases short, with 10 bases between. The CDR3 is 14 amino acids. CDR1 and CDR2 (germline): MNHEY, SMNVEV (reference sequence).

This sequence joins TRBV11-3 and TRBJ2-3; a weak D match, TRBD1 (5 bases). CDR1 is SGHNT, CDR2 YENEEA, per germline. V was shortened by 0 bases and J by 6 bases, with 7 bases between the two germline ends. CDR3 length: 13 residues. CDR3 residues: CASSLDRGDTQYF. The CDR3 DNA is TGTGCCAGCAGCTTAGATAGGGGCGATACGCAGTATTTT.

This clone was seen ten or more times. The CDR3 here is CAGTTKQYF. The CDR3 coding sequence is TGTGCCGGAACTACGAAGCAGTACTTC. This sequence joins TRBV12-3 or TRBV12-4 and TRBJ2-7; D is unresolved. The CDR3 spans 9 residues. The ends were cut back, 11 bases at V and 8 bases at J, with 10 bases in the middle.

This clone was counted at least ten times. The rearrangement links TRBV28 to TRBJ2-3; D is unclear. The germline CDR1 and CDR2 sequences are MDHEN and SYDVKM. V lost 4 bases and J lost 2, with 13 bases in between. The CDR3 runs to 15 residues. The CDR3 DNA reads TGTGCCAGCAGTTCTCCTCCAGAACACACAGATACGCAGTATTTT. It codes for CASSSPPEHTDTQYF.

This clone was seen ten or more times. The chain recombines TRBV12-5 with TRBJ1-6; 9 nucleotides match TRBD1. The CDR3 length is 13 residues. The V segment lost 6 bases and the J segment 8 bases; nucleotides outside the gene matches: 2. Germline V gene sequence: CDR1 LGHNT, CDR2 FRNRAP. The CDR3, as DNA: TGTGCTAGTGGCCGACAGGGGGATTCACCCCTCCACTTT. This encodes CASGRQGDSPLHF.

This clone was observed at least ten times. The gene calls are TRBV25-1 and TRBJ2-1, with D unclear. This CDR3 contains 14 residues. The V gene's germline CDR1 is MGHDK and CDR2 SYGVNS. V lost 0 bases and J 4 bases, leaving 7 bases between the germline ends. This chain's CDR3 is CASSEYNGYNEQFF. The DNA for the CDR3 is TGTGCCAGCAGTGAATACAACGGATACAATGAGCAGTTCTTC.

Many counts were recorded for this clone. The V gene is TRBV9, the J gene TRBJ2-7; 10 nucleotides agree with TRBD1. The germline V gene encodes CDR1 SGDLS and CDR2 YYNGEE. V lost 0 bases to trimming and J lost 3 bases; unmatched junction nucleotides: 3. The CDR3 is 15 amino acids. CDR3 in DNA: TGTGCCAGCAGCGTAGCGACAGGGGGCCTCTACGAGCAGTACTTC. Encoded protein: CASSVATGGLYEQYF.

As concerns this clone: Just one base apart from a much larger clone, this may be a read error. The same CDR3 also results from other DNA sequences found in this sample. The chain has TRBV11-2 and TRBJ2-5, with D possibly TRBD2 on 6 matching bases. The germline CDR1 and CDR2 sequences are SGHAT and FQNNGV. The CDR3 runs to 13 residues. In DNA form, the CDR3 reads TGTGCCAGCAGCTTGGGGGGAGGAGAGACCCAGTACTTT. Protein: CASSLGGGETQYF.

This clone was seen at least ten times. This chain connects TRBV2 to TRBJ2-7; D uncertain. From germline, CDR1 is SNHLY and CDR2 FYNNEI. V was trimmed by 3 bases and J by 3 bases, leaving 6 bases between them. CDR3 length: 12 residues. CDR3 amino acids: CASSDGYYEQYF. In DNA, the CDR3 is TGTGCCAGCAGTGACGGCTACTACGAGCAGTACTTC.

This clone was observed many times. The V gene is TRBV18, the J gene TRBJ2-3; D may correspond to TRBD1 or TRBD2 (6 bases each). Germline CDR1 is KGHSH and CDR2 is LQKENI. This CDR3 has 15 amino acids. V lost 2 bases, J lost 3 bases, and 12 bases lay in between. CDR3 in amino acids: CASSPRGVPTDTQYF. CDR3 sequence (DNA): TGTGCCAGCTCACCAAGGGGGGTTCCTACAGATACGCAGTATTTT.

This clone was detected many times. The chain combines TRBV28 with TRBJ1-1; 8 nucleotides line up with TRBD1. The length of the CDR3 is 17 residues. The V gene's germline CDR1 is MDHEN and CDR2 SYDVKM. Germline trimming cut 3 bases from V and 3 bases from J; bases unmatched to any gene: 12. DNA for the CDR3: TGTGCCAGCAGTTTGAGGACCGGGGCAGGGGGCCACACTGAAGCTTTCTTT. Its translation: CASSLRTGAGGHTEAFF. The complete variable domain, with remaining parts taken from reference TRBV28 and TRBJ1-1, reads DVKVTQSSRYLVKRTGEKVFLECVQDMDHENMFWYRQDPGLGLRLIYFSYDVKMKEKGDIPEGYSVSREKKERFSLILESASTNQTSMYLCASSLRTGAGGHTEAFFGQGTRLTVV.

The chain is built from TRBV5-1 and TRBJ2-7; 11 bases agree with TRBD1. The CDR3 runs to 13 residues. Trimming cost V 5 bases and J 6 bases; bases outside gene matches: 4. CDR1 SGHRS and CDR2 YFSETQ come from the germline V gene. CDR3: CASRGQGAIEQYF. The CDR3 nucleotides are TGCGCCAGCAGAGGACAGGGGGCCATCGAGCAGTACTTC.

This clone has a count of ten or more. The chain's CDR3 is CASSIEGANQPQHF. DNA of the CDR3: TGTGCCAGTAGTATCGAGGGGGCCAATCAGCCCCAGCATTTT. V gene TRBV19 combines with J gene TRBJ1-5; 7 bases align to TRBD1. The CDR3 runs 14 residues. J lost 3 bases, V lost 3 bases, and 2 bases had no gene match. Germline CDR1 and CDR2: LNHDA and SQIVND (reference sequence). The variable domain in full, with the rest retrieved from reference TRBV19 and TRBJ1-5, is DGGITQSPKYLFRKEGQNVTLSCEQNLNHDAMYWYRQDPGQGLRLIYYSQIVNDFQKGDIAEGYSVSREKKESFPLTVTSAQKNPTAFYLCASSIEGANQPQHFGDGTRLSIL.

This clone has ten or more counts. A read error may be the cause here, since a much bigger clone is one base away. The conserved phenylalanine or tryptophan normally closing the CDR3 is absent here, so this likely arose from a read error. The V gene is TRBV20-1, the J gene TRBJ2-7, with TRBD2 matching 16 bases. V was clipped by 5 bases and J by 2 bases; unmatched bases: 0. The germline CDR1 and CDR2 sequences are DFQATT and SNEGSKA (reference sequence). This CDR3 comprises 14 residues. The CDR3 DNA is TGCAGTGCTGGGACTAGCGGGAGGGCCTACGAGCAGTACCTC. It encodes CSAGTSGRAYEQYL.

Many counts were recorded for this clone. This sequence joins TRBV6-1 and TRBJ2-7; tentatively, D is TRBD2 (6 bases). V was clipped by 1 base and J by 2 bases, with 12 bases between them. Germline V gene data show CDR1 as MNHNS and CDR2 as SASEGT. The CDR3 runs to 15 residues. CDR3 region: CASSEESGGTYEQYF. CDR3 DNA sequence: TGTGCCAGCAGTGAAGAATCCGGGGGAACCTACGAGCAGTACTTC.

This clone was found many times. V is TRBV29-1 and J is TRBJ2-7, with 8 bases aligning to TRBD2. The CDR3 is made up of 12 amino acids. From germline, CDR1 is SQVTM and CDR2 ANQGSEA. The ends lost 1 base at V and 6 bases at J; junction bases unmatched: 2. The CDR3 DNA reads TGCAGCGTTGAAGGGACTAGCACCGAGCAGTACTTC. It specifies CSVEGTSTEQYF.

In its sample, this clone was seen many times. The chain is built from TRBV15 and TRBJ1-2; D might be TRBD1 (5 bases). Germline V CDR1 and CDR2: LNHNV, YYDKDF (reference sequence). The CDR3 is made up of 12 amino acids. V was clipped by 0 bases and J by 8 bases, with 7 bases between them. The CDR3 nucleotides read TGTGCCACCAGCAGAGACTGGGGGGGCTACACCTTC. Its translation: CATSRDWGGYTF.

The sample holds many counts of this clone. The chain links TRBV6-2 or TRBV6-3 to TRBJ2-3, with TRBD2 matching 14 bases. V was clipped by 0 bases and J by 3 bases; unmatched bases: 5. CDR1 MNHEY and CDR2 SVGEGT come from the germline V gene. The CDR3 totals 18 residues. CDR3 region: CASSYSTWTSGRTDTQYF. Written as DNA, the CDR3 is TGTGCCAGCAGTTACTCGACGTGGACTAGCGGGAGGACAGATACGCAGTATTTT.

In this sample, this clone turned up many times. The chain recombines TRBV29-1 with TRBJ2-7, with D perhaps TRBD1 or TRBD2 (5 bases each). This CDR3 comprises 12 residues. Germline lookup yields CDR1 SQVTM and CDR2 ANQGSEA. V lost 6 bases and J lost 7, with 16 bases in between. CDR3 sequence reads: CSVKGPMVEQYF. In DNA, the CDR3 is TGCAGCGTCAAGGGACCGATGGTGGAGCAGTACTTC.

This sequence joins TRBV6-1 and TRBJ2-7; 12 bases match TRBD1. Germline-derived CDR1 and CDR2 are MNHNS and SASEGT. Unmatched junction bases numbered 9, after V lost 3 bases and J lost 6 bases. This CDR3 has 16 residues. CDR3 loop: CASSERGDRGRSEQYF. CDR3 DNA sequence: TGTGCCAGCAGTGAGAGGGGGGACAGGGGGCGATCCGAGCAGTACTTC.

This clone was recorded at least ten times. This sequence joins TRBV7-8 and TRBJ2-1, with 9 bases matching TRBD2. Germline-derived CDR1 and CDR2 are SGHVS and FQNEAQ. The CDR3 spans 18 residues. Losses at the gene ends were 5 bases for V and 7 bases for J; bases not matched to a gene: 18. The CDR3: CASSARRLGGRAGNEQFF. The CDR3 nucleotides read TGTGCCAGCAGCGCCCGGAGGTTGGGCGGGAGGGCCGGGAATGAGCAGTTCTTC. The full variable domain, its missing parts supplied by reference TRBV7-8 and TRBJ2-1, is GAGVSQSPRYKVAKRGQDVALRCDPISGHVSLFWYQQALGQGPEFLTYFQNEAQLDKSGLPSDRFFAERPEGSVSTLKIQRTQQEDSAVYLCASSARRLGGRAGNEQFFGPGTRLTVL.

This clone appeared many times. The CDR3 region is CSARARVVHTQYF. CDR3 bases: TGCAGTGCTAGAGCCCGCGTAGTACATACGCAGTATTTT. This chain joins TRBV20-1 and TRBJ2-3; no firm D call. Germline values: CDR1 DFQATT, CDR2 SNEGSKA (reference sequence). The V gene lost 1 base and the J gene lost 7 bases, with 12 bases spanning the gap. This CDR3 has 13 amino acids.

The chain carries TRBV24-1 and TRBJ1-6; D is unclear. Trimming cost V 9 bases and J 6 bases, with 17 bases left between them. CDR1 and CDR2 from the germline V gene are KGHDR and SFDVKD. The CDR3 extends over 15 amino acids. CDR3 residues: CATRPTVGSNSPLHF. The CDR3 nucleotides read TGTGCCACCCGCCCCACGGTTGGGTCTAATTCACCCCTCCACTTT.

The table lists this clone with many counts. V is TRBV3-1 and J is TRBJ2-7; a weak D match, TRBD2 (5 bases). V lost 1 base to trimming and J lost 3 bases, with 13 bases between them. CDR1 and CDR2 (germline): LGHDT, YNNKEL (reference sequence). The CDR3 totals 15 residues. CDR3 coding DNA: TGTGCCAGCAGCCAAGGTTTCTCCAGCGGCTACGAGCAGTACTTC. Encoded protein: CASSQGFSSGYEQYF.

This clone was counted ten times or more. The V gene is TRBV6-5, the J gene TRBJ2-7; D unclear. The germline V gene encodes CDR1 MNHEY and CDR2 SVGAGI. This CDR3 comprises 12 residues. Trimming removed 0 bases at V and 9 bases at J, with 9 bases between. The CDR3 here is CASSYSTIWQYF. The CDR3 DNA sequence: TGTGCCAGCAGTTACTCGACAATATGGCAGTACTTC.

This clone was seen at least ten times. This chain uses TRBV19 with TRBJ2-7, with D maybe TRBD1 (5 bases). The CDR3 sequence is 14 residues long. The V gene's germline CDR1 is LNHDA and CDR2 SQIVND (reference sequence). V was cut by 5 bases and J by 7 bases, with 18 bases left in between. The CDR3 spells CASSRAQGKGEQYF. CDR3 nucleotide sequence: TGTGCCAGTAGTCGCGCTCAGGGTAAGGGGGAGCAGTACTTC.

This clone was detected many times. The chain recombines TRBV29-1 with TRBJ2-3; D call uncertain. The CDR3 contains 12 residues. V lost 1 base to trimming and J lost 5 bases, with 7 bases between them. In germline, CDR1 is SQVTM, CDR2 ANQGSEA. CDR3 sequence (DNA): TGCAGCGTTGAAGTGCCGGGAGATACGCAGTATTTT. Translating it yields CSVEVPGDTQYF.